This T cell receptor beta chain comes out of a study of tumor-infiltrating lymphocytes in primary liver carcinoma. CDR3 length: 15 amino acids. Germline lookup yields CDR1 SGHAT and CDR2 FQNNGV. Co-extraction of both nucleic acids (RNA and DNA) used 20-30 mg of unsorted bulk tissue. TCR beta cDNA was reverse-transcribed from approximately 0.45 ug of total RNA. The reaction used a constant-region primer and ProtoScript II reverse transcriptase. Slightly modified ARM-PCR served as the procedure for the TCR beta libraries. These libraries came from three rounds of nested multiplex PCR. Amplification in the first two PCR rounds was performed using TRBV1-TRBV30 forward primers and a C-beta reverse primer for around 10 cycles each. TCRdb independently ran MiXCR on the multiplex PCR reads; one entry per CDR3 protein. The data contain 75,000 or so distinct CDR3 sequences, 60% to 75% of them seen just once; the ten biggest clones take up roughly a quarter.

Details on this clonotype: The junction shows a germline mismatch at one end, possibly a read error.

The TCR sequence derives from a man in his forties or fifties with primary liver carcinoma and hepatitis B virus infection. This rearrangement joins TRBV11-2 to TRBJ2-1, with D possibly called TRBD1 or TRBD2 (5 bases each). Source material: liver tumor tissue from sampling region 4. This sample's subset: tumor region T4, right-lateral pole. The CDR3 reads CTSVLGDLRGHEEFF. The CDR3 DNA follows: TGTACCAGCGTACTAGGGGACCTCCGAGGACATGAGGAGTTCTTC.